A single sample gave rise to the 27 T cell receptor beta chains below, sequenced in a study of blood T cell repertoires in COVID-19. The data were produced by immunoSEQ multiplex PCR, yet TCRdb's version contains in-frame clones alone and is incomplete. The table shows fewer than 300,000 clones, with over 70% occurring only once. Sequencing was done on a sample of peripheral blood. These receptors all stem from a woman aged 40 to 50 who had recovered from COVID-19.

CDR3 loop: CASSSPGTSGGPLNTGELFF. The CDR3 DNA reads TGTGCCAGCAGCTCCCCTGGGACTAGCGGGGGTCCGTTGAACACCGGGGAGCTGTTTTTT. The chain combines TRBV11-3 with TRBJ2-2, with 14 bases matching TRBD2. V trimming: 4 bases; J trimming: 1 base; junction bases outside the gene matches: 11. The CDR3 runs to 20 residues. CDR1 is SGHNT and CDR2 is YENEEA in the germline V gene.

V is TRBV4-1 and J is TRBJ2-1; 9 nucleotides agree with TRBD2. CDR1 and CDR2 (germline): MGHRA, YSYEKL. This CDR3 comprises 16 residues. Trimming cost V 0 bases and J 7 bases; bases outside gene matches: 7. The DNA of the CDR3 is TGCGCCAGCAGCCAAGATAGTGGCGGGGGGGCGAATGAGCAGTTCTTC. Amino acid sequence: CASSQDSGGGANEQFF.

The rearrangement joins TRBV18 to TRBJ2-3; the match to TRBD2 covers 8 bases. The CDR3 runs to 19 residues. The germline V gene has CDR1 KGHSH and CDR2 LQKENI. V dropped 3 bases and J dropped 1; count of bases not matched to a gene: 15. The CDR3: CASSPLGAGATGGTDTQYF. The CDR3 DNA follows: TGTGCCAGCTCACCTTTAGGAGCGGGGGCGACGGGGGGCACAGATACGCAGTATTTT.

This clone was seen only a few times. The chain combines TRBV19 with TRBJ1-1, with D possibly matching TRBD1 (5 bases). The germline V gene encodes CDR1 LNHDA and CDR2 SQIVND (reference sequence). The CDR3 spans 13 residues. V was pared by 7 bases and J by 4 bases, with 13 bases between. DNA for the CDR3: TGTGCCAGTACCCAGGGTTGGATCACTGAAGCTTTCTTT. Translated: CASTQGWITEAFF.

V is TRBV7-9 and J is TRBJ2-2; 14 positions agree with TRBD2. The J segment lost 1 base and the V segment lost 1 base, leaving 5 bases of the junction unmatched. The germline CDR1 and CDR2 sequences are SEHNR and FQNEAQ (reference sequence). CDR3 length equals 19 residues. Here the CDR3 reads CASSLVWGLAGENTGELFF. As DNA, the CDR3 is TGTGCCAGCAGCTTAGTTTGGGGACTAGCGGGAGAGAACACCGGGGAGCTGTTTTTT. Together with reference TRBV7-9 and TRBJ2-2, the CDR3 gives the full variable domain: DTGVSQNPRHKITKRGQNVTFRCDPISEHNRLYWYRQTLGQGPEFLTYFQNEAQLEKSRLLSDRFSAERPKGSFSTLEIQRTEQGDSAMYLCASSLVWGLAGENTGELFFGEGSRLTVL.

The chain uses TRBV5-1 and TRBJ1-5; D is perhaps TRBD1 (5 bases). Germline lookup yields CDR1 SGHRS and CDR2 YFSETQ. The V end was cut by 1 base, the J end by 5 bases, with 10 bases between. This CDR3 is built from 14 residues. CDR3 region: CASSLRGGDQPQHF. The CDR3 nucleotides read TGCGCCAGCAGCTTGCGGGGGGGGGATCAGCCCCAGCATTTT. Combining the CDR3 with reference TRBV5-1 and TRBJ1-5 gives the whole variable domain KAGVTQTPRYLIKTRGQQVTLSCSPISGHRSVSWYQQTPGQGLQFLFEYFSETQRNKGNFPGRFSGRQFSNSRSEMNVSTLELGDSALYLCASSLRGGDQPQHFGDGTRLSIL.

The V and J genes are TRBV9 and TRBJ2-5; 8 nucleotides agree with TRBD2. J gave up 5 bases and V 4 bases, and 10 bases lay outside the gene matches. The CDR3 is 15 residues long. The V gene's germline CDR1 is SGDLS and CDR2 YYNGEE. The CDR3 reads CASSSWSGGRETQYF. The CDR3 region has the DNA TGTGCCAGCAGCTCTTGGTCGGGGGGGCGGGAGACCCAGTACTTC.

Concerning this clone itself: The same CDR3 can be traced to other DNA sequences in this sample. J is TRBJ1-5 and V is TRBV9; tentative D call: TRBD1 (6 bases). Between the trimmed V and J ends, which lost 0 bases and 6 bases, there was a span of 10 bases. This CDR3 comprises 14 residues. CDR1 SGDLS and CDR2 YYNGEE come from the germline V gene. The CDR3 region has the DNA TGTGCCAGCAGCGTAGGGGGGGGCGGTCAGCCCCAGCATTTT. This encodes CASSVGGGGQPQHF.

The CDR3 region is CAAFGGSIGRVAYGYTF. CDR3 sequence (DNA): TGTGCCGCCTTCGGGGGGAGTATTGGCAGGGTAGCCTATGGCTACACCTTC. V usage is TRBV19 and J usage is TRBJ1-2; maybe TRBD1 (5 bases). V was pared by 11 bases and J by 4 bases, with 29 bases between. Germline CDR1 reads LNHDA; CDR2 reads SQIVND (reference sequence). The CDR3 runs to 17 residues.

This clone was picked up a small number of times. This rearrangement joins TRBV3-1 (or the pseudogene TRBV3-2) to TRBJ2-1; 9 positions agree with TRBD2. The CDR3 contains 15 residues. With V trimmed by 4 bases and J by 4 bases, 5 bases remained unmatched. Germline values: CDR1 LGHDT, CDR2 YNNKEL (reference sequence). The CDR3 nucleotides are TGTGCCAGCAGCCTAGCGGGGGAGCAATACAATGAGCAGTTCTTC. This translates into CASSLAGEQYNEQFF.

The chain combines TRBV18 with TRBJ1-2, with 9 positions matching TRBD1. This CDR3 comprises 14 residues. The germline gives CDR1 KGHSH, CDR2 LQKENI. V was pared by 5 bases and J by 6 bases, with 7 bases of the junction left unmatched. The CDR3 spells CASSVGQGQDGYTF. CDR3 in DNA: TGTGCCAGCTCAGTGGGACAGGGACAGGATGGCTACACCTTC.

The chain employs TRBV18 and TRBJ1-2; D gene ambiguous. The ends were cut back, 3 bases at V and 2 bases at J, with 7 bases in the middle. This CDR3 has 13 residues. CDR1 and CDR2 (germline): KGHSH, LQKENI. CDR3 loop: CASSPDGNYGYTF. DNA of the CDR3: TGTGCCAGCTCACCTGACGGGAACTATGGCTACACCTTC.

The chain couples TRBV29-1 to TRBJ2-3; TRBD1 agrees at 7 bases. Germline CDR1 reads SQVTM; CDR2 reads ANQGSEA. V lost 4 bases, J lost 2 bases, and 3 bases stayed unmatched. The CDR3 consists of 13 residues. Here the CDR3 DNA reads TGCAGCGTTGGAAGGGGGCTCACAGATACGCAGTATTTT. It specifies CSVGRGLTDTQYF.

This clone appeared once. V usage is TRBV5-6 and J usage is TRBJ1-2; TRBD1 matches 8 bases. CDR1 is SGHDT, CDR2 YYEEEE, per germline. This CDR3 region has 16 residues. Trimming cost V 6 bases and J 3 bases; bases outside gene matches: 13. In DNA, the CDR3 is TGTGCCAGCATCCGGGACAGGCGAAGCATCCACTATGGCTACACCTTC. It is translated as CASIRDRRSIHYGYTF.

The gene calls are TRBV9 and TRBJ1-4; 10 positions match TRBD1. Germline CDR1 is SGDLS and CDR2 is YYNGEE. V was pared by 0 bases and J by 7 bases, with 3 bases of the junction left unmatched. The CDR3 is 15 residues long. The CDR3 DNA reads TGTGCCAGCAGCGTAGGGGGACAGGGGCGTGAAAAACTGTTTTTT. As protein: CASSVGGQGREKLFF.

This chain connects TRBV10-3 to TRBJ1-1; 7 bases fit TRBD1. Germline assignment: CDR1 ENHRY and CDR2 SYGVKD. Trimming took 3 bases from V and 5 from J; bases not matched to a gene: 15. The CDR3 covers 17 residues. The CDR3 loop reads CAISDRTGRFPRTEAFF. For the CDR3, the DNA is TGTGCCATCAGTGATCGGACAGGTAGATTTCCTCGGACTGAAGCTTTCTTT.

V and J are TRBV6-5 and TRBJ1-2; 7 nucleotides line up with TRBD1. Trimming removed 5 bases from V and 5 bases from J; junction bases left unmatched: 5. The CDR3 sequence is 13 residues long. Germline V gene sequence: CDR1 MNHEY, CDR2 SVGAGI. In DNA, the CDR3 is TGTGCCAGCAGTCAGAACAGGGGATATGGCTACACCTTC. Residues: CASSQNRGYGYTF.

V is TRBV5-4 and J is TRBJ2-7, with no clear D. The CDR3 runs 13 residues. Deletions cut 0 bases from V and 3 bases from J, with 7 bases between. From germline, CDR1 is SGHNT and CDR2 YYREEE (reference sequence). CDR3 amino acids: CASSLDRSYEQYF. The CDR3 DNA reads as TGTGCCAGCAGCTTGGACAGAAGCTACGAGCAGTACTTC.

V gene TRBV7-9 combines with J gene TRBJ1-6; D is perhaps TRBD1 (5 bases). The V gene's germline CDR1 is SEHNR and CDR2 FQNEAQ (reference sequence). The CDR3 is 15 residues long. The V end was cut by 5 bases, the J end by 3 bases, with 11 bases between. CDR3 sequence reads: CASSLGTGYNSPLHF. In DNA form, the CDR3 reads TGTGCCAGCAGCCTGGGGACTGGCTATAATTCACCCCTCCACTTT.

The CDR3 here is CASSVDILRGNEQFF. The DNA of the CDR3 is TGTGCCAGCAGCGTAGATATTCTAAGGGGCAATGAGCAGTTCTTC. The rearrangement joins TRBV9 to TRBJ2-1; possible D gene TRBD1, 5 bases. This CDR3 is built from 15 residues. V was cut by 0 bases and J by 6 bases, with 13 bases left in between. The germline V gene has CDR1 SGDLS and CDR2 YYNGEE.

The J gene is TRBJ1-5, the V gene TRBV30; D is uncertain. Trimming cost V 4 bases and J 2 bases, with 9 bases left between them. Germline CDR1 is GTSNPN and CDR2 is SVGIG (reference sequence). The CDR3 totals 13 residues. The CDR3 is CAWTRGGNQPQHF. CDR3 sequence (DNA): TGTGCCTGGACCAGAGGCGGCAATCAGCCCCAGCATTTT. The whole variable domain, filled in from reference TRBV30 and TRBJ1-5, reads SQTIHQWPATLVQPVGSPLSLECTVEGTSNPNLYWYRQAAGRGLQLLFYSVGIGQISSEVPQNLSASRPQDRQFILSSKKLLLSDSGFYLCAWTRGGNQPQHFGDGTRLSIL.

For the CDR3, the DNA is TGTGCCAGCAGCCAACCAGGGGACATCTATGGCTACACCTTC. Protein sequence: CASSQPGDIYGYTF. The J gene is TRBJ1-2, the V gene TRBV3-1 (or the pseudogene TRBV3-2), with D tentatively TRBD1 (6 bases). Per germline, CDR1 LGHDT and CDR2 YNNKEL (reference sequence). Trimming removed 2 bases at V and 4 bases at J, with 11 bases between. The CDR3 loop spans 14 amino acids.

The chain links TRBV4-2 to TRBJ1-3; D perhaps matches TRBD1 (5 bases). CDR3 length: 16 residues. The ends were cut back, 0 bases at V and 4 bases at J, with 13 bases in the middle. Germline loops: CDR1 LGHNA, CDR2 YNFKEQ. The CDR3 DNA reads as TGTGCCAGCAGCCAAGAATCCCTTCCAGGGGGAAACACCATATATTTT. Translated: CASSQESLPGGNTIYF.

This chain connects TRBV28 to TRBJ1-6; 9 positions match TRBD1. Germline V gene lookup returns CDR1 MDHEN and CDR2 SYDVKM. The CDR3 runs 15 residues. Trimming took 5 bases from V and 7 from J; bases not matched to a gene: 6. The CDR3 region has the DNA TGTGCCAGCAGTGCGACCGGGACAGGGAATTCACCCCTCCACTTT. Protein product: CASSATGTGNSPLHF.

The rearrangement joins TRBV6-1 to TRBJ1-1; D not certain. CDR3 size: 15 residues. The V end lost 1 base, the J end lost 4 bases, and 13 bases lay between the germline ends. CDR1 and CDR2 from the germline V gene are MNHNS and SASEGT. Written as DNA, the CDR3 is TGTGCCAGCAGTGAAGGTGGAGGCCGGGGCACTGAAGCTTTCTTT. Translated: CASSEGGGRGTEAFF.

This chain connects TRBV30 to TRBJ2-2, with TRBD1 matching over 7 bases. Unmatched junction bases numbered 7, after V lost 5 bases and J lost 7 bases. Germline CDR1 reads GTSNPN; CDR2 reads SVGIG (reference sequence). The CDR3 covers 13 residues. The CDR3 DNA is TGTGCCTGGCCCAGACAGGGCAGCGGGGAGCTGTTTTTT. This encodes CAWPRQGSGELFF.

The chain combines TRBV6-6 with TRBJ2-7, with TRBD2 matching 10 bases. CDR3 length equals 15 residues. The V and J ends lost 0 bases and 2 bases, in that order; junction bases with no gene match: 1. The V gene's germline CDR1 is MNHNY and CDR2 SVGAGI (reference sequence). CDR3 in DNA: TGTGCCAGCAGTTACTCCAGCGGGGGGGCCTACGAGCAGTACTTC. Its protein product is CASSYSSGGAYEQYF.